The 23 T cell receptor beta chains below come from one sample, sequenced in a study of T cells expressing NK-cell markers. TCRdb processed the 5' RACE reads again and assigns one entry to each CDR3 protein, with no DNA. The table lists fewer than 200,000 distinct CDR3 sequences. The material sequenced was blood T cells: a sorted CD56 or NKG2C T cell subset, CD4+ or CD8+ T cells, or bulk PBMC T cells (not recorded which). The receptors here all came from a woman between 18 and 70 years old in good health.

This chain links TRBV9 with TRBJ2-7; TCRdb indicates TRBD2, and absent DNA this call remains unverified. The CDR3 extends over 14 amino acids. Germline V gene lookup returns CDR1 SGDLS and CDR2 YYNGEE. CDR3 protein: CASSVISGSDEQYF.

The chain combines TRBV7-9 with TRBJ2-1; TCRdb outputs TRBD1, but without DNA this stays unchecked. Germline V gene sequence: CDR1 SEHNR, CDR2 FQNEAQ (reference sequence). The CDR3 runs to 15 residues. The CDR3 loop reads CASSNGGESYNEQFF.

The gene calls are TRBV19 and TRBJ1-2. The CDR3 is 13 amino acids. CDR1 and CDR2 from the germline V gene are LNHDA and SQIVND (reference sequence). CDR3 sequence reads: CASKRREAYGYTF.

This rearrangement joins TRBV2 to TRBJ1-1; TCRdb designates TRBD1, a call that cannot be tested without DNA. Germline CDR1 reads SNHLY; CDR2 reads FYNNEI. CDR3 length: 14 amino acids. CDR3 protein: CASRGQGLNTEAFF.

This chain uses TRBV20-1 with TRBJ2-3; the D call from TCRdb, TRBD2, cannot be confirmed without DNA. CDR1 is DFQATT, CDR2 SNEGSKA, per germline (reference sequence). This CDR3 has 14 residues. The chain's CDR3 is CSATLAGVTDTQYF.

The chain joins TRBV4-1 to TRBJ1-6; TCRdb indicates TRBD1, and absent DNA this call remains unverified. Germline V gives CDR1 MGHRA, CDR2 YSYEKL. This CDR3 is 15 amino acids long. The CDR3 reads CASSRKTGDEFPLHF.

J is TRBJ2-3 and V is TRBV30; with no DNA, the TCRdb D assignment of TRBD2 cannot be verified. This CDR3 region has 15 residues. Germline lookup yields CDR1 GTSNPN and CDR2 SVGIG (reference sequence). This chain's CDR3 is CAWSVGLNRADTQYF.

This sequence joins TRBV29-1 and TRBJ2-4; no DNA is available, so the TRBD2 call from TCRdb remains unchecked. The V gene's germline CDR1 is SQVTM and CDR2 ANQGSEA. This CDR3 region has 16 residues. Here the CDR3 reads CSVEVLPSGSQNIQYF.

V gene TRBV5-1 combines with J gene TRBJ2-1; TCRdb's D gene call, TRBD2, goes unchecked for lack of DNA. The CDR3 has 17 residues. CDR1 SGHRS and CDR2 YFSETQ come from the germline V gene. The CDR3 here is CASSQLGGRNSYNEQFF.

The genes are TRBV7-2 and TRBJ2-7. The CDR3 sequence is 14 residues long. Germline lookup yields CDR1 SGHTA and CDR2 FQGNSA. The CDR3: CASSTSTSSHEQYF.

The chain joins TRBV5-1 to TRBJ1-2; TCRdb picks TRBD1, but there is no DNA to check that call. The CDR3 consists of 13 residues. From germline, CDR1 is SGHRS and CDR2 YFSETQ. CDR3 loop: CASSSGTGVGYTF.

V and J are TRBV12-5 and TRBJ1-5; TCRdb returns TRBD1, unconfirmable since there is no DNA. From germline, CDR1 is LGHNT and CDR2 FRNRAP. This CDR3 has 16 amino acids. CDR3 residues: CASGLYGQHFGQPQHF.

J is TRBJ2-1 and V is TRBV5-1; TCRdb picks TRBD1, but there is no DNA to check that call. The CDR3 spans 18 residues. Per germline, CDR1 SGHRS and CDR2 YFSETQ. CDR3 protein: CASSLGPPGQGAYNEQFF.

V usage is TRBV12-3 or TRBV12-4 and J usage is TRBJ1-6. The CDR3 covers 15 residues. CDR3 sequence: CASSSAGPTNSPLHF.

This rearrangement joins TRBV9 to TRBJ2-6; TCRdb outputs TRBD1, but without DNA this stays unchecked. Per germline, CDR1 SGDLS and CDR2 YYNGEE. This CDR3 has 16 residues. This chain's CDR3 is CASSVVGRAGANVLTF.

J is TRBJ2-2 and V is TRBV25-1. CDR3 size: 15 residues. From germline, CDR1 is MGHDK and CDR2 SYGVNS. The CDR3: CASSEYSGNTGELFF.

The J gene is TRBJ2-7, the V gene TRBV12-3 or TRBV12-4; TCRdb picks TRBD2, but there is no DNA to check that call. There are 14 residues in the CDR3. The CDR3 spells CASQRREGAYEQYF.

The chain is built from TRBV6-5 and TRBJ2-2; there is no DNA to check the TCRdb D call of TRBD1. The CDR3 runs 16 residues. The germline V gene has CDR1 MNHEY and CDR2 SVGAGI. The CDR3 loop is CASSYRSPPNTGELFF.

This CDR3 reads CASSVAGTQETQYF. V gene TRBV9 combines with J gene TRBJ2-5; TCRdb picks TRBD1, but there is no DNA to check that call. The CDR3 totals 14 residues. Germline V gene data show CDR1 as SGDLS and CDR2 as YYNGEE.

The CDR3 reads CASSLAGLEQYF. J is TRBJ2-5 and V is TRBV11-2; with no DNA, the TCRdb D assignment of TRBD2 cannot be verified. Per germline, CDR1 SGHAT and CDR2 FQNNGV. CDR3 length: 12 amino acids.

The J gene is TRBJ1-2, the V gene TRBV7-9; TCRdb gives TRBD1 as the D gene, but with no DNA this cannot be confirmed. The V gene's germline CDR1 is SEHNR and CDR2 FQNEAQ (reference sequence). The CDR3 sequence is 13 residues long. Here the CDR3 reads CASSLMTGYGYTF.

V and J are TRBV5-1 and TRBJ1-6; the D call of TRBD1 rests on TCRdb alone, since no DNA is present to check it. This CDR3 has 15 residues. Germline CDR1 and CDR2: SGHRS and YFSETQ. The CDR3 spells CASSLGESGGSPLHF. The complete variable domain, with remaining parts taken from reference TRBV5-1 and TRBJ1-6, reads KAGVTQTPRYLIKTRGQQVTLSCSPISGHRSVSWYQQTPGQGLQFLFEYFSETQRNKGNFPGRFSGRQFSNSRSEMNVSTLELGDSALYLCASSLGESGGSPLHFGNGTRLTVT.

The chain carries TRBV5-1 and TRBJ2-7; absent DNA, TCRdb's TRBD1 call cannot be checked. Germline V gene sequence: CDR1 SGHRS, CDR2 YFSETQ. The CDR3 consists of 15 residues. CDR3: CASSLTGQSSYEQYF.